These 10 T cell receptor beta chains originate from one sample sequenced in a study of identical twins. TCRdb reprocessed the 5' RACE reads via MiXCR and lists one record per CDR3 protein. The data contain about 250,000 distinct CDR3 sequences, about 8% of them singletons. These data were also filed under a second study, of yellow fever vaccine responses in identical twins.

The sample was CD8+ T cells sorted from blood. The receptor set was obtained from a woman younger than 30 in good health.

This chain links TRBV19 with TRBJ2-1; D possibly corresponds to TRBD1 (5 bases). V dropped 3 bases and J dropped 4 bases, with 13 bases sitting between them. Germline CDR1 LNHDA, CDR2 SQIVND (reference sequence). This CDR3 is built from 15 residues. The CDR3 sequence is CASSISRASYNEQFF. Here the CDR3 DNA reads TGTGCCAGTAGTATTTCCAGGGCTTCTTACAATGAGCAGTTCTTC.

The V gene is TRBV6-6, the J gene TRBJ2-7; D might be TRBD1 or TRBD2, each matching 5 bases. The V end lost 5 bases, the J end lost 7 bases, and 18 bases lay between the germline ends. Germline V gene lookup returns CDR1 MNHNY and CDR2 SVGAGI (reference sequence). CDR3 length: 14 residues. This chain's CDR3 is CASSTPLGPGEQYF. The CDR3 nucleotides are TGTGCCAGCAGTACCCCTCTGGGGCCGGGGGAGCAGTACTTC.

The chain uses TRBV5-1 and TRBJ2-2; D ambiguous. The germline V gene encodes CDR1 SGHRS and CDR2 YFSETQ. The CDR3 has 13 residues. The V gene lost 6 bases and the J gene lost 2 bases, with 8 bases spanning the gap. The chain's CDR3 is CASTPDNTGELFF. The CDR3 DNA is TGCGCCAGCACCCCGGACAACACCGGGGAGCTGTTTTTT.

Only a few counts were recorded for this clonotype. This rearrangement joins TRBV7-6 to TRBJ2-5; TRBD2 might be the D (5 bases). The CDR3 contains 14 residues. The germline V gene encodes CDR1 SGHVS and CDR2 FNYEAQ. Trimming removed 5 bases at V and 1 base at J, with 11 bases between. The CDR3 nucleotides are TGTGCCAGCAGCCCACTAGGCCTCCAAGAGACCCAGTACTTC. Translated, it gives CASSPLGLQETQYF.

This clonotype was picked up many times. V usage is TRBV29-1 and J usage is TRBJ1-1, with D possibly TRBD1 on 5 matching bases. The CDR3 is 17 amino acids. The V gene's germline CDR1 is SQVTM and CDR2 ANQGSEA. V lost 3 bases to trimming and J lost 1 base, with 21 bases between them. The CDR3 here is CSVDFGALTEENTEAFF. As DNA, the CDR3 is TGCAGCGTTGATTTTGGGGCTCTCACGGAGGAGAACACTGAAGCTTTCTTT.

The V and J genes are TRBV21-1 and TRBJ1-2; TRBD1 is the table's D call, not checked against the DNA. TRBV21-1 is a recognized pseudogene. The CDR3 length is 12 residues. CDR3 sequence reads: CASSKGCRGLTF. The CDR3 region has the DNA TGTGCCAGCAGCAAAGGATGTAGGGGGCTTACCTTC.

This clonotype was seen repeatedly, ten times or more. The CDR3 here is CSVEGTGGYEQYF. The CDR3 DNA is TGCAGCGTTGAAGGGACAGGGGGCTACGAGCAGTACTTC. The chain joins TRBV29-1 to TRBJ2-7; 10 nucleotides agree with TRBD1. Germline V lookup: CDR1 SQVTM, CDR2 ANQGSEA. The CDR3 is 13 residues long. Trimming at V came to 1 base and at J to 3 bases, leaving 0 bases not matched to a gene.

This clonotype came up many times. The chain employs TRBV5-1 and TRBJ2-7, with D perhaps TRBD1 (5 bases). V was cut by 0 bases and J by 2 bases, with 9 bases left in between. This CDR3 region has 14 residues. Germline loops: CDR1 SGHRS, CDR2 YFSETQ. The CDR3, as DNA: TGCGCCAGCAGCTTGGCCACAGGAGCCTACGAGCAGTACTTC. As protein: CASSLATGAYEQYF.

The V and J genes are TRBV3-1 and TRBJ2-7; D unresolved. Germline CDR1 and CDR2: LGHDT and YNNKEL (reference sequence). This CDR3 is built from 15 residues. V lost 0 bases to trimming and J lost 3 bases, with 12 bases between them. DNA of the CDR3: TGTGCCAGCAGCCAAGACGGCACTTACCACTACGAGCAGTACTTC. Translation: CASSQDGTYHYEQYF.

The gene calls are TRBV18 and TRBJ2-1, with D perhaps TRBD2 (6 bases). The germline V gene encodes CDR1 KGHSH and CDR2 LQKENI. The CDR3 loop spans 13 amino acids. V lost 1 base, J lost 9 bases, and 10 bases lay in between. CDR3 bases: TGTGCCAGCTCACCACTTGGGGAGGCTGAGCAGTTCTTC. It codes for CASSPLGEAEQFF. Filled out from reference TRBV18 and TRBJ2-1, the complete variable domain reads NAGVMQNPRHLVRRRGQEARLRCSPMKGHSHVYWYRQLPEEGLKFMVYLQKENIIDESGMPKERFSAEFPKEGPSILRIQQVVRGDSAAYFCASSPLGEAEQFFGPGTRLTVL.